This T cell receptor (beta chain) appears in the sequencing data of a study of T-cell reconstitution after alpha-beta-depleted transplantation in children. This CDR3 contains 16 residues. The V end lost 0 bases, the J end lost 2 bases, and 13 bases lay between the germline ends. Germline V lookup: CDR1 SEHNR, CDR2 FQNEAQ (reference sequence). The table lists this clonotype with many counts. TCRbeta library preparation incorporated unique molecular identifiers. TCRdb used MiXCR to reprocess the PCR reads, holding one entry per CDR3 protein. The repertoire holds hundreds of thousands of distinct CDR3 sequences, about 15% seen once, with approximately 1% in the top ten.

The chain links TRBV7-9 to TRBJ1-2; TRBD1 might be the D (5 bases). This specimen consisted of PBMCs from the stem cell graft donor, obtained from the stem cell graft. The source is a human donor who donated a stem cell graft to a child with acute myeloid leukemia. CDR3 residues: CASSLAPGDPNYGYTF. CDR3 DNA sequence: TGTGCCAGCAGCTTAGCGCCGGGGGACCCAAACTATGGCTACACCTTC.